This T cell receptor (beta chain) comes out of a study of T cell responses to AZD1222 COVID-19 vaccine. The CDR3 loop spans 17 amino acids. J gave up 4 bases and V 4 bases, and 14 bases lay outside the gene matches. The germline CDR1 and CDR2 sequences are SGHRS and YFSETQ. Data came from immunoSEQ multiplex PCR; TCRdb stores just in-frame clones and leaves some out. The repertoire has approximately 150,000 clones, around nine tenths of them found once; the top ten carry 4% to 4.5%. Points from the study as a whole: Two doses of AZD1222 preceded a rise in Spike-specific TCR breadth and depth. Females outnumbered males among donors, who were mostly white British; clonal diversity was possibly underestimated. Baseline antibody screening turned up just six seropositive AZD1222 recipients. Reportedly, close to half of spike-specific TCRs are directed against unmutated variant regions.

A remark on this clone: What it binds is not known.

This TCR was recovered from an adult who received the AZD1222 COVID-19 vaccine. Specimen: peripheral blood, collected 28 days after the second AZD1222 dose. The chain carries TRBV5-1 and TRBJ2-5; TRBD1 matches 9 bases. The CDR3 here is CASSPRGGQGSRETQYF. CDR3 nucleotide sequence: TGCGCCAGCAGCCCCAGAGGCGGACAGGGGAGTCGAGAGACCCAGTACTTC. The whole variable domain, remainder taken from reference TRBV5-1 and TRBJ2-5, is KAGVTQTPRYLIKTRGQQVTLSCSPISGHRSVSWYQQTPGQGLQFLFEYFSETQRNKGNFPGRFSGRQFSNSRSEMNVSTLELGDSALYLCASSPRGGQGSRETQYFGPGTRLLVL.